These 21 T cell receptor beta chains were all obtained from the same sample, sequenced in a study of long-term antiretroviral therapy in people with HIV (dated by TCRdb to the early 2020s). Sequencing of the TRB variable region was done with the immunoSEQ hsTCRB v3.0 assay at survey level resolution. As stored in TCRdb, this immuneACCESS dataset retains in-frame rearrangements with V and J assigned. A fraction of the clones does not appear; measured against another copy, unresolved V genes explain less than half of the discrepancy, and the remainder lacks a known reason. This sample is represented by under 20,000 clones; about 80% of them were singletons. In total, the top ten clones hold about 10% of the sample. The specimen was unsorted PBMCs, collected 0.2 years after starting antiretroviral therapy. Receptors originate from a woman between 35 and 50 years old with HIV.

The chain is built from TRBV15 and TRBJ1-3; D is unclear. The CDR3 extends over 15 amino acids. In germline, CDR1 is LNHNV, CDR2 YYDKDF (reference sequence). V was trimmed by 6 bases and J by 0 bases, leaving 12 bases between them. As DNA, the CDR3 is TGTGCCACCAGTCGTCTCGGCCACTCTGGAAACACCATATATTTT. The encoded protein is CATSRLGHSGNTIYF.

This clone turned up a few times. This chain connects TRBV4-2 to TRBJ1-2, with D perhaps TRBD1 (6 bases). The CDR3 runs to 15 residues. Germline CDR1 LGHNA, CDR2 YNFKEQ. The ends were cut back, 0 bases at V and 6 bases at J, with 14 bases in the middle. CDR3 amino acids: CASSQDPGGGDGYTF. In DNA form, the CDR3 reads TGTGCCAGCAGCCAAGATCCCGGGGGCGGCGATGGCTACACCTTC.

The chain carries TRBV7-2 and TRBJ1-2; D not certain. V was clipped by 1 base and J by 2 bases, with 14 bases between them. Germline-derived CDR1 and CDR2 are SGHTA and FQGNSA. The CDR3 has 16 amino acids. CDR3 in DNA: TGTGCCAGCAGCTTAGTGAGCGCAGGAGAAAACTATGGCTACACCTTC. Amino acids: CASSLVSAGENYGYTF.

This chain uses TRBV19 with TRBJ2-4, with D perhaps TRBD1 (5 bases). Trimming cost V 4 bases and J 0 bases, with 13 bases left between them. The CDR3 is 16 amino acids. Per the germline V gene, CDR1 is LNHDA and CDR2 is SQIVND (reference sequence). This chain's CDR3 is CASSNQGIVAKNIQYF. In DNA, the CDR3 is TGTGCCAGTAGTAACCAGGGAATCGTAGCCAAAAACATTCAGTACTTC.

This rearrangement joins TRBV7-2 to TRBJ2-2; D unresolved. CDR3 length: 14 amino acids. Germline V CDR1 and CDR2: SGHTA, FQGNSA. Trimming left V 2 bases short and J 8 bases short, with 12 bases between. DNA for the CDR3: TGTGCCAGCAGCTTATTTGTGGTAACTGGGGAGCTGTTTTTT. Its protein product is CASSLFVVTGELFF. The full variable domain, with the rest looked up from reference TRBV7-2 and TRBJ2-2, is GAGVSQSPSNKVTEKGKDVELRCDPISGHTALYWYRQSLGQGLEFLIYFQGNSAPDKSGLPSDRFSAERTGGSVSTLTIQRTQQEDSAVYLCASSLFVVTGELFFGEGSRLTVL.

This chain links TRBV4-1 with TRBJ2-3; D perhaps matches TRBD2 (6 bases). The CDR3 has 13 residues. V lost 10 bases to trimming and J lost 3 bases, with 14 bases between them. The germline V gene encodes CDR1 MGHRA and CDR2 YSYEKL. CDR3 sequence (DNA): TGCGCCATCGGTCAGGGAGGAACAGATACGCAGTATTTT. Translation: CAIGQGGTDTQYF.

The chain carries TRBV19 and TRBJ1-5, with 7 bases matching TRBD1. Trimming at V came to 5 bases and at J to 13 bases, leaving 5 bases not matched to a gene. This CDR3 region has 11 residues. Germline CDR1 and CDR2: LNHDA and SQIVND (reference sequence). DNA for the CDR3: TGTGCCAGTAGTCTAGGGGGCACGCAGCATTTT. Amino acids: CASSLGGTQHF. The whole variable domain, remainder taken from reference TRBV19 and TRBJ1-5, is DGGITQSPKYLFRKEGQNVTLSCEQNLNHDAMYWYRQDPGQGLRLIYYSQIVNDFQKGDIAEGYSVSREKKESFPLTVTSAQKNPTAFYLCASSLGGTQHFGDGTRLSIL.

This sequence joins TRBV29-1 and TRBJ1-3; D may be TRBD1 (5 bases). CDR3 length equals 12 residues. Germline lookup yields CDR1 SQVTM and CDR2 ANQGSEA. V was cut by 5 bases and J by 3 bases, with 8 bases left in between. CDR3 region: CSVTGGGNTIYF. The CDR3 DNA sequence: TGCAGCGTTACTGGGGGTGGAAACACCATATATTTT. The complete variable domain, with remaining parts taken from reference TRBV29-1 and TRBJ1-3, reads SAVISQKPSRDICQRGTSLTIQCQVDSQVTMMFWYRQQPGQSLTLIATANQGSEATYESGFVIDKFPISRPNLTFSTLTVSNMSPEDSSIYLCSVTGGGNTIYFGEGSWLTVV.

The chain is built from TRBV19 and TRBJ1-1; D uncertain. CDR3 length: 13 residues. V was clipped by 5 bases and J by 5 bases, with 12 bases between them. CDR1 and CDR2 (germline): LNHDA, SQIVND (reference sequence). The CDR3 protein is CASSSRGLTEAFF. The CDR3 DNA reads TGTGCCAGTAGTTCCCGGGGATTGACTGAAGCTTTCTTT.

The J gene is TRBJ2-1, the V gene TRBV19; D might be TRBD1 (5 bases). V lost 10 bases and J lost 8, with 18 bases in between. Germline V CDR1 and CDR2: LNHDA, SQIVND (reference sequence). This CDR3 region has 13 residues. CDR3 sequence (DNA): TGTGCCACCCAGAGCTCTTGGGGCGATGAGCAGTTCTTC. Translation gives CATQSSWGDEQFF.

The V gene is TRBV7-9, the J gene TRBJ1-2; no clear D gene. CDR1 SEHNR and CDR2 FQNEAQ come from the germline V gene (reference sequence). The CDR3 covers 17 residues. The V and J ends lost 5 bases and 2 bases respectively, with 21 bases between them. The CDR3 here is CASSPPAYSPLNYGYTF. DNA of the CDR3: TGTGCCAGCAGCCCCCCTGCGTACTCTCCTCTCAACTATGGCTACACCTTC.

The rearrangement uses TRBV29-1 and TRBJ1-2; unclear D gene. The V end was cut by 0 bases, the J end by 8 bases, with 7 bases between. CDR1 and CDR2 from the germline V gene are SQVTM and ANQGSEA. The CDR3 is made up of 11 amino acids. The CDR3 DNA reads TGCAGCGTTGAAGAGGGCTTGGGCTACACCTTC. The encoded protein is CSVEEGLGYTF.

Only a few counts were recorded for this clone. CDR3 DNA: TGTGCCAGCAGTGAATGGACAGCTAGCAATCAGCCCCAGCATTTT. Its translation is CASSEWTASNQPQHF. The chain employs TRBV6-1 and TRBJ1-5; maybe TRBD1 (6 bases). The length of the CDR3 is 15 residues. Germline-derived CDR1 and CDR2 are MNHNS and SASEGT. V was cut by 2 bases and J by 0 bases, with 8 bases left in between.

This clone was observed a handful of times. The chain recombines TRBV4-3 with TRBJ1-2, with D perhaps TRBD1 (5 bases). The length of the CDR3 is 16 residues. Trimming left V 1 base short and J 4 bases short, with 16 bases between. Per the germline V gene, CDR1 is LGHNA and CDR2 is YSLEER. Here the CDR3 DNA reads TGCGCCAGCAGCCAAGCTATGCAGGGTTGGGGCTATGGCTACACCTTC. This encodes CASSQAMQGWGYGYTF.

The chain recombines TRBV6-1 with TRBJ1-5, with 9 bases that match TRBD1. The CDR3 loop spans 13 amino acids. Losses at the gene ends were 6 bases for V and 5 bases for J; bases not matched to a gene: 2. Germline assignment: CDR1 MNHNS and CDR2 SASEGT. This chain's CDR3 is CASRTGGYQPQHF. Here the CDR3 DNA reads TGTGCCAGCAGGACAGGGGGGTATCAGCCCCAGCATTTT.

V and J are TRBV7-6 and TRBJ2-2; tentatively, D is TRBD1 (6 bases). Trimming shortened V by 4 bases and J by 5 bases, and 17 bases separated the two germline ends. The CDR3 length is 16 residues. CDR1 is SGHVS, CDR2 FNYEAQ, per germline. The CDR3 region is CASSSTTGRQTGELFF. The CDR3 coding sequence is TGTGCCAGCAGCTCCACCACAGGGAGACAGACCGGGGAGCTGTTTTTT.

V is TRBV5-5 and J is TRBJ1-6; perhaps TRBD1 as D (6 bases). The CDR3 is 14 residues long. Germline assignment: CDR1 SGHKS and CDR2 YYEKEE (reference sequence). Trimming took off 4 bases at V and 6 bases at J, with 11 bases between the two ends. Here the CDR3 DNA reads TGTGCCAGCAGCCTTGGACAGACTAATTCACCCCTCCACTTT. It specifies CASSLGQTNSPLHF.

The chain has TRBV9 and TRBJ2-7; the match to TRBD1 covers 7 bases. This CDR3 is 17 amino acids long. Trimming took 0 bases from V and 3 from J; bases not matched to a gene: 12. Germline-derived CDR1 and CDR2 are SGDLS and YYNGEE. CDR3 DNA sequence: TGTGCCAGCAGCGTAGGCCCTACAGGGGTGGGGCACTACGAGCAGTACTTC. It encodes CASSVGPTGVGHYEQYF.

V and J are TRBV11-3 and TRBJ2-1; 9 positions match TRBD2. Germline V gene lookup returns CDR1 SGHNT and CDR2 YENEEA. The CDR3 runs to 15 residues. Germline trimming cut 1 base from V and 6 bases from J; bases unmatched to any gene: 4. CDR3 residues: CASSLVGTSINEQFF. The CDR3 region has the DNA TGTGCCAGCAGCTTAGTAGGGACTAGCATCAATGAGCAGTTCTTC.

This clone showed up just a few times. The rearrangement links TRBV5-1 to TRBJ1-1; D remains ambiguous. The CDR3 consists of 15 residues. V was shortened by 7 bases and J by 8 bases, with 24 bases between the two germline ends. The germline gives CDR1 SGHRS, CDR2 YFSETQ. CDR3 loop: CASQSNNGLREEAFF. The CDR3 coding sequence is TGCGCCAGCCAGTCAAATAACGGGCTTCGAGAAGAAGCTTTCTTT.

There are a few counts of this clone. V and J are TRBV7-9 and TRBJ2-3, with 9 bases matching TRBD2. The CDR3 consists of 15 residues. Germline V gene lookup returns CDR1 SEHNR and CDR2 FQNEAQ (reference sequence). With 6 bases clipped from V and 4 bases from J, the junction kept 8 bases outside the gene matches. The CDR3 DNA is TGTGCCAGCAGGTGGGGACTAGCCCTGGCAGATACGCAGTATTTT. It codes for CASRWGLALADTQYF.